A single sample gave rise to the 9 T cell receptor beta chains below, sequenced in a study of T cells after yellow fever vaccination. TCRdb re-derived calls from the 5' RACE reads in MiXCR, one entry per CDR3 protein. The table includes 400,000 or so distinct CDR3 sequences, around 20% detected once. Sequences were derived from PBMCs, sampled before the yellow fever booster vaccination. The receptor source for this set is a man between 18 and 35 years old who received the YFV17D yellow fever vaccine.

In this sample, this clonotype turned up many times. The chain joins TRBV6-2 or TRBV6-3 to TRBJ2-3; 7 positions match TRBD2. The V gene's germline CDR1 is MNHEY and CDR2 SVGEGT. This CDR3 comprises 14 residues. J gave up 4 bases and V 5 bases, and 6 bases lay outside the gene matches. The CDR3 is CASSGGLEADTQYF. DNA for the CDR3: TGTGCCAGCAGTGGAGGACTAGAAGCAGATACGCAGTATTTT.

For this clonotype: One end of the junction is discordant with germline, which a read error may explain. The rearrangement uses TRBV6-2 or TRBV6-3 and TRBJ2-3; 10 positions match TRBD1. The V gene's germline CDR1 is MNHEY and CDR2 SVGEGT. CDR3 length equals 15 residues. CDR3 coding DNA: TGTGCCAGCAGTTACTGGGACAGGGGCACCGATACGCAGTATTTT. Translation: CASSYWDRGTDTQYF.

The V call is TRBV12-3 or TRBV12-4, the J call TRBJ2-1; no firm D call. The CDR3 covers 11 residues. Trimming stripped 5 bases from V and 9 bases from J, with 8 bases between. CDR3 in amino acids: CASSPLGEQFF. In DNA form, the CDR3 reads TGTGCCAGCAGTCCCCTCGGTGAGCAGTTCTTC.

The J gene is TRBJ1-4, the V gene TRBV19, with TRBD1 as a possible D gene (5 bases). Per the germline V gene, CDR1 is LNHDA and CDR2 is SQIVND (reference sequence). The V gene lost 7 bases and the J gene lost 0 bases, with 21 bases spanning the gap. There are 18 residues in the CDR3. The CDR3 is CASMGGDDYYSTNEKLFF. The CDR3 nucleotides are TGTGCCAGTATGGGGGGGGACGACTACTACTCAACTAATGAAAAACTGTTTTTT.

The chain links TRBV7-6 to TRBJ1-1, with D unclear. Germline V gives CDR1 SGHVS, CDR2 FNYEAQ. V was pared by 3 bases and J by 4 bases, with 9 bases between. The CDR3 loop spans 13 amino acids. The DNA of the CDR3 is TGTGCCAGCAGCTTCACGTCAGTCACTGAAGCTTTCTTT. It encodes CASSFTSVTEAFF.

This clonotype was counted between two and nine times. The chain recombines TRBV4-1 with TRBJ1-3, with D uncertain. This CDR3 has 15 amino acids. Germline CDR1 MGHRA, CDR2 YSYEKL. Trimming stripped 0 bases from V and 1 base from J, with 7 bases between. CDR3 sequence: CASSQDVASGNTIYF. CDR3 DNA: TGCGCCAGCAGCCAAGATGTAGCTTCTGGAAACACCATATATTTT.

This clonotype occurred a few times. This chain joins TRBV6-6 and TRBJ2-2, with D perhaps matching TRBD1 (5 bases). The CDR3 spans 15 residues. The germline V gene has CDR1 MNHNY and CDR2 SVGAGI (reference sequence). With 2 bases removed from V and 4 bases from J, the gap between germline ends came to 11 bases. CDR3 sequence (DNA): TGTGCCAGCAGTTACACTCAGGGTGGCACCGGGGAGCTGTTTTTT. Its protein product is CASSYTQGGTGELFF.

The chain joins TRBV12-3 or TRBV12-4 to TRBJ1-2; tentative D call: TRBD1 (5 bases). This CDR3 contains 17 residues. Trimming stripped 6 bases from V and 3 bases from J, with 23 bases between. CDR3 sequence reads: CASSPTSLWGGDYGYTF. Here the CDR3 DNA reads TGTGCCAGCAGCCCAACCTCCCTTTGGGGCGGTGACTATGGCTACACCTTC.

The rearrangement uses TRBV28 and TRBJ2-2, with D perhaps TRBD1 (6 bases). Trimming stripped 8 bases from V and 3 bases from J, with 28 bases between. The CDR3 has 19 residues. Germline-derived CDR1 and CDR2 are MDHEN and SYDVKM. CDR3 loop: CASRKTGRGFELYTGELFF. For the CDR3, the DNA is TGTGCCAGCCGCAAAACGGGCAGGGGATTTGAGTTATACACCGGGGAGCTGTTTTTT.